Presented here are 4 T cell receptor beta chains from one specimen sequenced in a study of identifying expanded T cells in peripheral blood. The protocol was immunoSEQ multiplex PCR, while the TCRdb copy is restricted to in-frame clones and leaves out a portion. The sample shows more than 85,000 clones, approximately 90% of them seen only once. Sequences were obtained from blood. These receptor sequences come from a person aged 18 to 75 in good health.

The chain employs TRBV7-3 and TRBJ2-3; D is perhaps TRBD2 (5 bases). V was clipped by 5 bases and J by 5 bases, with 11 bases between them. Per germline, CDR1 SGHTA and CDR2 FQGTGA. CDR3 length: 13 residues. The CDR3 loop reads CASSPDRGDTQYF. As DNA, the CDR3 is TGTGCCAGCAGCCCCGATCGGGGAGATACGCAGTATTTT.

The rearrangement joins TRBV10-1 to TRBJ2-4, with D perhaps matching TRBD2 (6 bases). Germline CDR1 reads WNHNN; CDR2 reads SYGVQD (reference sequence). CDR3 length: 13 residues. V was trimmed by 2 bases and J by 7 bases, leaving 9 bases between them. CDR3 sequence: CASSEVGSNIQYF. The CDR3 DNA is TGCGCCAGCAGTGAGGTCGGGAGTAACATTCAGTACTTC.

This clone came up once. In DNA form, the CDR3 reads TGTGCCAGCAGTAACCTCGAGGACAGGCGCAACAATTCTGGAAACACCATATATTTT. Translated: CASSNLEDRRNNSGNTIYF. V and J are TRBV11-1 and TRBJ1-3; 7 nucleotides match TRBD1. The ends lost 6 bases at V and 1 base at J; junction bases unmatched: 18. Germline V gives CDR1 SGHAT, CDR2 FQDESV (reference sequence). The CDR3 is made up of 19 amino acids.

V and J are TRBV28 and TRBJ2-1; perhaps TRBD1 as D (6 bases). CDR1 and CDR2 from the germline V gene are MDHEN and SYDVKM. V dropped 11 bases and J dropped 8 bases, with 16 bases sitting between them. The CDR3 runs to 12 residues. The CDR3 sequence: CALRGPSDEQFF. The CDR3 nucleotides read TGTGCCCTCAGGGGCCCCTCTGATGAGCAGTTCTTC.